A selection of T cell receptor beta chains follows, all from one sample in a study of blood T cells in healthy people across ages. TCRdb used MiXCR to reprocess the 5' RACE reads, holding one entry per CDR3 protein. The table lists hundreds of thousands of distinct CDR3 sequences, about 25% of them singletons. These records were also assigned to another study, of T cells of mothers and their children.

Sequenced: blood. All receptors derive from a boy aged 5-17 years in good health. CDR3s include the opening cysteine and the closing phenylalanine or tryptophan. D genes are given only for firm matches. Size values are once, few and many counts, or a class for expanded clones, and some rows have none.

V gene	clone size	J gene	D gene	CDR3 protein	CDR3 DNA
TRBV6-2/TRBV6-3	NA	TRBJ1-3	NA	CASSPTGRDTIYF	TGTGCCAGCAGTCCTACAGGGAGGGACACCATATATTTT
TRBV6-6	NA	TRBJ1-1	TRBD1	CASSKTGPEAFF	TGTGCCAGCAGTAAGACAGGGCCTGAAGCTTTCTTT
TRBV20-1	NA	TRBJ2-7	NA	CSARDSGSYEQYF	TGCAGTGCTAGGGACAGCGGCTCCTACGAGCAGTACTTC
TRBV11-2	many	TRBJ2-7	NA	CASSLGSGTLGEQYF	TGTGCCAGCAGCTTAGGATCCGGGACCCTCGGGGAGCAGTACTTC
TRBV4-3	few	TRBJ2-5	NA	CASSQDNFQETQYF	TGCGCCAGCAGCCAAGATAACTTCCAAGAGACCCAGTACTTC
TRBV25-1	few	TRBJ2-7	NA	CASSDPGAKYEQYF	TGTGCCAGCAGTGATCCGGGGGCGAAGTACGAGCAGTACTTC
TRBV13	once	TRBJ1-1	NA	CASSLVGAGPTNTEAFF	TGTGCCAGCAGCTTAGTGGGGGCAGGGCCCACGAACACTGAAGCTTTCTTT
TRBV7-2	NA	TRBJ2-1	TRBD2	CASSLELAGGVGEQFF	TGTGCCAGCAGCTTAGAACTAGCGGGGGGGGTTGGGGAGCAGTTCTTC
TRBV28	NA	TRBJ2-7	NA	CASRGRDTYEQYF	TGTGCCAGCCGAGGCAGGGACACCTACGAGCAGTACTTC
TRBV19	NA	TRBJ2-3	NA	CASSTSGRTDTQYF	TGTGCCAGTAGTACCTCGGGCCGCACAGATACGCAGTATTTT
TRBV20-1	NA	TRBJ1-5	NA	CSATRGQSYQPQHF	TGCAGTGCCACCAGGGGCCAGTCCTATCAGCCCCAGCATTTT
TRBV28	NA	TRBJ2-2	NA	CASKLGEQGYTGELFF	TGTGCCAGCAAGTTAGGCGAACAAGGGTACACCGGGGAGCTGTTTTTT
TRBV6-6	NA	TRBJ2-5	NA	CASSFDVETQYF	TGTGCCAGCAGTTTTGACGTAGAGACCCAGTACTTC
TRBV20-1	once	TRBJ1-3	NA	CSADGRGNTIYF	TGCAGTGCTGATGGACGGGGAAACACCATATATTTT
TRBV12-3/TRBV12-4	few	TRBJ2-1	NA	CASSLVRSQDEQFF	TGTGCCAGCAGTTTAGTCCGGTCTCAGGATGAGCAGTTCTTC
TRBV6-5	few	TRBJ2-7	NA	CASSQRCEQYF	TGTGCCAGCAGTCAGAGGTGCGAGCAGTACTTC
TRBV9	NA	TRBJ2-1	NA	CASSDGPTGQFF	TGTGCCAGCAGCGACGGCCCGACGGGGCAGTTCTTC
TRBV21-1	NA	TRBJ2-7	NA	CASSKVGKGPTHEQYF	TGTGCCAGCAGCAAAGTAGGGAAGGGACCCACCCACGAGCAGTACTTC
TRBV4-1	NA	TRBJ1-2	NA	CASSQLGLSYGYTF	TGCGCCAGCAGCCAACTCGGCCTGAGCTATGGCTACACCTTC
TRBV4-3	few	TRBJ2-7	NA	CASSQGWVHEQYF	TGCGCCAGCAGCCAAGGGTGGGTCCACGAGCAGTACTTC
TRBV5-1	NA	TRBJ1-1	NA	CASKRQGLWPLNTEAFF	TGCGCCAGCAAACGTCAGGGGCTATGGCCCCTGAACACTGAAGCTTTCTTT
TRBV7-2	few	TRBJ2-5	TRBD2	CASSRGDRLGETQYF	TGTGCCAGCAGCCGGGGGGACCGCCTGGGGGAGACCCAGTACTTC
TRBV12-3/TRBV12-4	NA	TRBJ2-7	NA	CASSPTGSASYEQYF	TGTGCCAGCAGTCCCACAGGGTCTGCCTCCTACGAGCAGTACTTC
TRBV18	NA	TRBJ2-7	NA	CASSPEGYGYEQYF	TGTGCCAGCTCACCAGAAGGGTATGGCTACGAGCAGTACTTC
TRBV29-1	few	TRBJ2-5	NA	CSVRRGETQYF	TGCAGCGTGCGACGCGGAGAGACCCAGTACTTC
TRBV7-3	NA	TRBJ2-7	NA	CARRGWWAGTYEQYF	TGTGCCAGGAGAGGGTGGTGGGCAGGAACCTACGAGCAGTACTTC
TRBV6-2/TRBV6-3	NA	TRBJ2-7	NA	CASSWPGAREQYF	TGTGCCAGTAGCTGGCCGGGGGCTCGCGAGCAGTACTTC
TRBV7-9	few	TRBJ2-5	NA	CASSLGPASQETQYF	TGTGCCAGCAGCTTAGGCCCGGCCTCTCAAGAGACCCAGTACTTC
TRBV9	NA	TRBJ2-3	TRBD1	CASSAALTGGADTQYF	TGTGCCAGCAGCGCCGCCTTGACAGGGGGCGCAGATACGCAGTATTTT
TRBV9	NA	TRBJ2-5	NA	CASSVDSGTQYF	TGTGCCAGCAGCGTAGACTCCGGGACCCAGTACTTC
TRBV7-9	few	TRBJ2-7	NA	CASSSTGRAIPKQYF	TGTGCCAGCAGCTCTACTGGACGTGCCATTCCGAAGCAGTACTTC
TRBV20-1	NA	TRBJ2-4	TRBD2	CSAHPTSGGPGAKNIQYF	TGCAGTGCCCATCCTACTAGCGGGGGGCCTGGAGCCAAAAACATTCAGTACTTC
TRBV25-1	NA	TRBJ1-6	TRBD1	CASTSTGFYNSPLHF	TGTGCCAGTACATCGACAGGGTTCTATAATTCACCCCTCCACTTT
TRBV5-1	NA	TRBJ2-1	NA	CASSWDDKGMDNEQFF	TGCGCCAGCAGCTGGGACGACAAAGGAATGGACAATGAGCAGTTCTTC
TRBV28	few	TRBJ2-7	NA	CASEKIAQGYEQYF	TGTGCCAGCGAAAAAATCGCACAGGGCTACGAGCAGTACTTC
TRBV5-1	few	TRBJ2-1	NA	CASSRGPGNEQFF	TGCGCCAGCAGCAGGGGACCAGGCAATGAGCAGTTCTTC
TRBV4-2	NA	TRBJ2-5	NA	CASSQPWVGIQETQYF	TGTGCCAGCAGCCAACCCTGGGTGGGGATCCAAGAGACCCAGTACTTC
TRBV29-1	many	TRBJ1-4	NA	CSVDGGNGEKLFF	TGCAGCGTTGACGGGGGGAACGGTGAAAAACTGTTTTTT
TRBV7-2	NA	TRBJ2-7	NA	CASSLALQEQYF	TGTGCCAGCAGCTTAGCGCTGCAGGAGCAGTACTTC
TRBV29-1	NA	TRBJ2-6	NA	CSVGGVHQASGANVLTF	TGCAGCGTTGGGGGGGTACATCAGGCCTCTGGGGCCAACGTCCTGACTTTC
TRBV27	NA	TRBJ2-7	NA	CASSFGWDTGSYEQYF	TGTGCCAGCAGCTTCGGTTGGGACACCGGCTCCTACGAGCAGTACTTC
TRBV29-1	NA	TRBJ1-1	NA	CSVAQGPQNTEAFF	TGCAGCGTTGCCCAGGGGCCCCAGAACACTGAAGCTTTCTTT
TRBV20-1	few	TRBJ2-1	TRBD2	CSAKSGMSYNEQFF	TGCAGTGCCAAGAGCGGGATGTCCTACAATGAGCAGTTCTTC
TRBV27	few	TRBJ2-7	NA	CASSWALGYEQYF	TGTGCCAGCAGTTGGGCACTAGGCTACGAGCAGTACTTC
TRBV5-6	NA	TRBJ2-2	TRBD2	CASSLAGGSTGEPFF	TGTGCCAGCAGCTTGGCGGGAGGGAGCACCGGGGAGCCGTTTTTT
TRBV20-1	NA	TRBJ1-2	NA	CSAGMMTWGYTF	TGCAGTGCTGGAATGATGACCTGGGGCTACACCTTC
TRBV7-8	few	TRBJ2-5	NA	CASSWSRGIKLQETQYF	TGTGCCAGCAGCTGGAGCCGGGGAATAAAATTACAAGAGACCCAGTACTTC
TRBV12-3/TRBV12-4	many	TRBJ2-7	TRBD2	CASSDPRLAGGNEQYF	TGTGCCAGCAGCGACCCCAGACTAGCGGGGGGTAACGAGCAGTACTTC
TRBV5-1	few	TRBJ2-7	NA	CASGLEAGFYEQYF	TGCGCCAGCGGCCTCGAGGCAGGATTCTACGAGCAGTACTTC
TRBV20-1	NA	TRBJ2-1	TRBD2	CSARERGDAGLAGGRYEQFF	TGCAGTGCTAGAGAGAGGGGAGATGCGGGACTAGCGGGAGGCAGGTATGAGCAGTTCTTC
TRBV28	few	TRBJ2-4	NA	CASSPRDSELAKNIQYF	TGTGCCAGCAGTCCGCGGGACTCCGAGTTAGCCAAAAACATTCAGTACTTC
TRBV3-1	NA	TRBJ2-1	NA	CASSQDPLGEQFF	TGTGCCAGCAGCCAAGACCCCCTCGGGGAGCAGTTCTTC
TRBV7-2	many	TRBJ2-1	NA	CASSLELGYNEQFF	TGTGCCAGCAGCTTGGAATTGGGCTACAATGAGCAGTTCTTC
TRBV28	many	TRBJ2-7	NA	CASSFGLAFEQYF	TGTGCCAGCAGTTTTGGGCTAGCTTTCGAGCAGTACTTC
TRBV6-5	NA	TRBJ2-2	TRBD2	CASSSGLAIGELFF	TGTGCCAGCAGTTCGGGACTAGCGATCGGGGAGCTGTTTTTT
TRBV7-9	NA	TRBJ2-1	NA	CASSDRRANEQFF	TGTGCCAGCAGCGACCGCCGGGCGAATGAGCAGTTCTTC
TRBV7-2	NA	TRBJ1-1	NA	CASSFFRGTEAFF	TGTGCCAGCAGCTTCTTCCGGGGCACTGAAGCTTTCTTT
TRBV2	NA	TRBJ1-2	TRBD1	CASSLQQGPTNNTF	TGTGCCAGCAGCCTCCAACAGGGGCCGACGAACAACACCTTC
TRBV3-1	few	TRBJ2-1	TRBD2	CASSQVGGINEQFF	TGTGCCAGCAGTCAAGTCGGGGGGATCAATGAGCAGTTCTTC
TRBV20-1	few	TRBJ1-5	TRBD1	CSARGQGSNQPQHF	TGCAGTGCCAGAGGACAGGGAAGCAATCAGCCCCAGCATTTT